The 15 T cell receptor beta chains presented below share a single source sample, sequenced in a study of OX40 agonist ivuxolimab in advanced cancers. Some clones are missing from TCRdb's copy, which holds only in-frame ones; the method was immunoSEQ multiplex PCR. This sample carries 40,000 to 55,000 clones, 80% to 90% of them seen once, and the ten largest clones take about 2.1%. Sample: CD4+ or CD8+ T cells sorted from blood, taken in a trial of the OX40 agonist ivuxolimab. These receptor sequences come from an adult with an advanced solid tumor such as melanoma, head and neck, liver or kidney cancer.

The CDR3 loop is CASSSGGEETQYF. CDR3 coding DNA: TGTGCCAGCAGCTCGGGGGGGGAAGAGACCCAGTACTTC. The gene calls are TRBV5-4 and TRBJ2-5; 8 positions agree with TRBD2. CDR1 is SGHNT and CDR2 is YYREEE in the germline V gene (reference sequence). V lost 3 bases and J lost 3; bases outside the gene matches: 1. The length of the CDR3 is 13 residues.

The V gene is TRBV9, the J gene TRBJ1-1; no firm D call. The V gene's germline CDR1 is SGDLS and CDR2 YYNGEE. The CDR3 covers 14 residues. Deletions cut 6 bases from V and 0 bases from J, with 12 bases between. As DNA, the CDR3 is TGTGCCAGCAACTCGGGCAGCTTGAACACTGAAGCTTTCTTT. Translated: CASNSGSLNTEAFF.

This chain connects TRBV10-2 to TRBJ2-1, with D possibly matching TRBD2 (5 bases). Germline values: CDR1 WSHSY, CDR2 SAAADI. V was clipped by 6 bases and J by 4 bases, with 10 bases between them. The CDR3 extends over 13 amino acids. In DNA form, the CDR3 reads TGCGCCAGCAGAACGGACTCATACAATGAGCAGTTCTTC. It specifies CASRTDSYNEQFF.

The J gene is TRBJ2-2, the V gene TRBV7-2; D gene uncertain. The CDR3 has 14 amino acids. The ends were cut back, 3 bases at V and 1 base at J, with 6 bases in the middle. Looked up from germline, CDR1 is SGHTA and CDR2 is FQGNSA. CDR3 sequence: CASSFGRNTGELFF. CDR3 nucleotides: TGTGCCAGCAGCTTTGGCAGGAACACCGGGGAGCTGTTTTTT.

J is TRBJ1-3 and V is TRBV6-1, with 7 bases lining up with TRBD1. With 1 base clipped from V and 4 bases from J, the junction kept 4 bases outside the gene matches. Germline V gene data show CDR1 as MNHNS and CDR2 as SASEGT. The CDR3 loop spans 15 amino acids. The CDR3 protein is CASSEVQGLGNTIYF. The CDR3, as DNA: TGTGCCAGCAGTGAAGTACAGGGGCTAGGAAACACCATATATTTT.

The chain joins TRBV6-1 to TRBJ1-5; 9 bases map to TRBD1. This CDR3 spans 17 amino acids. Germline CDR1 and CDR2: MNHNS and SASEGT. The trim removed 3 bases at V and 6 bases at J, leaving 12 bases unmatched. The CDR3 sequence: CASSDTGGKKGSQPQHF. The CDR3 nucleotides read TGTGCCAGCAGTGATACAGGGGGCAAAAAGGGTAGTCAGCCCCAGCATTTT.

The chain combines TRBV20-1 with TRBJ2-1; D gene ambiguous. This CDR3 region has 11 residues. Trimming stripped 5 bases from V and 7 bases from J, with 9 bases between. CDR1 is DFQATT, CDR2 SNEGSKA, per germline (reference sequence). The CDR3 nucleotides read TGCAGTGCTGCTTTCGGGAATGAGCAGTTCTTC. This encodes CSAAFGNEQFF.

The chain is built from TRBV2 and TRBJ2-3; a possible D gene is TRBD2 (6 bases). Per the germline V gene, CDR1 is SNHLY and CDR2 is FYNNEI. With 9 bases removed from V and 0 bases from J, the gap between germline ends came to 16 bases. The CDR3 length is 15 residues. The CDR3 protein is CARTWDSVSTDTQYF. For the CDR3, the DNA is TGTGCCAGGACTTGGGACTCCGTAAGCACAGATACGCAGTATTTT.

The chain employs TRBV19 and TRBJ1-5, with D perhaps TRBD1 (5 bases). This CDR3 contains 13 residues. The germline V gene encodes CDR1 LNHDA and CDR2 SQIVND (reference sequence). V gave up 6 bases and J gave up 4 bases, with 10 bases separating them. CDR3 residues: CASSPRVNQPQHF. CDR3 sequence (DNA): TGTGCCAGTAGCCCCAGGGTAAATCAGCCCCAGCATTTT.

V usage is TRBV4-1 and J usage is TRBJ2-7, with 8 positions matching TRBD1. Germline loops: CDR1 MGHRA, CDR2 YSYEKL. The CDR3 is 15 residues long. The V gene end was trimmed by 3 bases and the J gene end by 2 bases; junction bases not matched to a gene: 6. This CDR3 is CASSHLTGAPYEQYF. CDR3 nucleotides: TGCGCCAGCAGCCATTTGACAGGGGCCCCCTACGAGCAGTACTTC.

This chain uses TRBV2 with TRBJ1-1, with D maybe TRBD1 (6 bases). The V gene's germline CDR1 is SNHLY and CDR2 FYNNEI. CDR3 length: 11 residues. V gave up 8 bases and J gave up 11 bases, with 15 bases separating them. In DNA, the CDR3 is TGTGCCAGCGAGTGGGACACCACGGCTTTCTTT. Translating it yields CASEWDTTAFF.

This clone showed up just a few times. The V gene is TRBV10-1, the J gene TRBJ2-5, with 11 bases matching TRBD2. This CDR3 is 15 amino acids long. After removal of 2 bases from V and 5 bases from J, the junction contained 4 bases not matched to a gene. Per germline, CDR1 WNHNN and CDR2 SYGVQD (reference sequence). The CDR3 reads CASSETSGSWETQYF. The CDR3 nucleotides are TGCGCCAGCAGTGAGACTAGCGGGAGCTGGGAGACCCAGTACTTC.

The CDR3 loop is CASSIGKRTEAFF. In nucleotides, the CDR3 is TGTGCCAGTAGTATCGGTAAGCGCACTGAAGCTTTCTTT. This sequence joins TRBV19 and TRBJ1-1; D unresolved. This CDR3 comprises 13 residues. V lost 3 bases, J lost 4 bases, and 9 bases lay in between. Germline V gene lookup returns CDR1 LNHDA and CDR2 SQIVND (reference sequence).

This clone was counted once. The CDR3 DNA reads as TGTGCCAGCAGTCTGGACCTTCTAAGCCCTTCAGCTTTCTTT. It yields the protein CASSLDLLSPSAFF. The rearrangement links TRBV6-5 to TRBJ1-1; D is unresolved. Germline loops: CDR1 MNHEY, CDR2 SVGAGI. V gave up 5 bases and J gave up 10 bases, with 20 bases separating them. The CDR3 extends over 14 amino acids.

The chain has TRBV7-6 and TRBJ2-3; 14 bases line up with TRBD2. Germline V gene lookup returns CDR1 SGHVS and CDR2 FNYEAQ. The CDR3 is made up of 17 amino acids. The junction had 6 bases not matched to a gene; V was cut back by 5 bases and J by 2 bases. The CDR3: CASSQGLAGGYTDTQYF. As DNA, the CDR3 is TGTGCCAGCAGCCAAGGACTAGCGGGGGGTTACACAGATACGCAGTATTTT.